The sequence of this T cell receptor (beta chain) was determined in a study of beta chain features in type 1 diabetes. Across the study: The study found patients and healthy donors alike in age, gender and cell yields. Study-wide points: PCR, the amplification step, might favor shorter templates, equally in patients and controls. Insertions at VDJ junctions were less frequent in type 1 diabetes patients. These patients also deleted more nucleotides at the same junctions.

To note about this clone: The antigen is not known.

What was sequenced were expressed TCRB transcripts, since all of the isolated RNA had been reverse transcribed. The assay was immunoSEQ multiplex PCR, and TCRdb's table has in-frame clones only and misses some. The table records 130,000 to 150,000 clones, roughly 7.2% of them present only once. The purity of all sorted populations exceeded 95%. This clonotype was sampled from a woman in her 30s in good health. The sample consisted of central memory CD4+ T cells from blood.

The CDR3 DNA is TGTGCCAGCAGCTTAGTGCGATCAACTAATGAAAAACTGTTTTTT. This sequence encodes CASSLVRSTNEKLFF. The chain employs TRBV7-2 and TRBJ1-4, with D hard to call. V shed 1 base and J shed 0 bases, with 6 bases lying between them. This CDR3 contains 15 residues. Germline CDR1 and CDR2: SGHTA and FQGNSA.